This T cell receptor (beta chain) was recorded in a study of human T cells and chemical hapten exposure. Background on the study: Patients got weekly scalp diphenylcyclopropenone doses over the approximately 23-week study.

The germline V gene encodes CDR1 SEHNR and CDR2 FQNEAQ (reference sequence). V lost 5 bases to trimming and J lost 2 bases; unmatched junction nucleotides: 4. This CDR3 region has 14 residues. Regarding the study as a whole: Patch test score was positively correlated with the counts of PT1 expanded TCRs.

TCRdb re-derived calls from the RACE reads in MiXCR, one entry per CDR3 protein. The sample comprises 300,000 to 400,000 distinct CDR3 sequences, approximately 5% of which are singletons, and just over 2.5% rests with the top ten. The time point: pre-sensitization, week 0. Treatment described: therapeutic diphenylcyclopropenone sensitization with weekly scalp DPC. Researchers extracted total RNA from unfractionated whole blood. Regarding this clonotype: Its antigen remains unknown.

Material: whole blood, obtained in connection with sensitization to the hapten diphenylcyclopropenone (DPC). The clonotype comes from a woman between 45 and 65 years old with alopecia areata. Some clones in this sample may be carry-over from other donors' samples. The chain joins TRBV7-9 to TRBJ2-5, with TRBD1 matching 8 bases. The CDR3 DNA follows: TGTGCCAGCAGCATAACAGGGGGACAAGAGACCCAGTACTTC. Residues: CASSITGGQETQYF.